What follows is one TCR beta chain and its context. The data stem from a study of radiotherapy plus CTLA-4 blockade in lung cancer. Study-wide background: 15% to 20% of patients responded objectively, and roughly 31% achieved disease control.

From germline, CDR1 is MDHEN and CDR2 SYDVKM. CDR3 size: 15 residues. V was pared by 5 bases and J by 7 bases, with 17 bases between. Measured with immunoSEQ multiplex PCR; TCRdb has only the in-frame clones, and not every one. This sample has 70,000 to 90,000 clones, with around 82% found just once. The chain combines TRBV28 with TRBJ1-4, with D possibly matching TRBD1 (6 bases). The sequence was collected from a human donor with non-small cell lung cancer who had a complete response to radiotherapy plus ipilimumab. Sequencing used peripheral blood, obtained from a patient treated with radiotherapy plus ipilimumab. The CDR3: CASSTPVGAGEKLFF. CDR3 bases: TGTGCCAGCAGTACCCCCGTGGGGGCTGGTGAAAAACTGTTTTTT. The complete variable domain, with remaining parts taken from reference TRBV28 and TRBJ1-4, reads DVKVTQSSRYLVKRTGEKVFLECVQDMDHENMFWYRQDPGLGLRLIYFSYDVKMKEKGDIPEGYSVSREKKERFSLILESASTNQTSMYLCASSTPVGAGEKLFFGSGTQLSVL.